The 16 T cell receptor beta chains below come from one sample, sequenced in a study of shared clonotypes between healthy human individuals. Generated by immunoSEQ multiplex PCR, the TCRdb table keeps only in-frame clones and is missing some. Of fewer than 3 million clones in the sample, 92% were seen once. What was sequenced was naive CD4+ T cells from PBMCs. Subset meaning: CD45RA+ positively selected. These receptor sequences come from a young man in good health. Some clones in this sample may be carry-over from other donors' samples.

The chain employs TRBV6-5 and TRBJ2-7; the D gene is possibly TRBD1 (5 bases). The germline gives CDR1 MNHEY, CDR2 SVGAGI. The V end was cut by 6 bases, the J end by 4 bases, with 16 bases between. The CDR3 loop spans 14 amino acids. CDR3: CASRYRHHNYEQYF. In DNA form, the CDR3 reads TGTGCCAGCAGATACAGGCACCACAATTACGAGCAGTACTTC.

With regard to this clone: Other nucleotide sequences from this sample produce the same CDR3. The chain recombines TRBV6-6 with TRBJ1-2; TRBD1 matches 7 bases. The length of the CDR3 is 13 residues. Per germline, CDR1 MNHNY and CDR2 SVGAGI (reference sequence). The V segment lost 3 bases and the J segment 4 bases; nucleotides outside the gene matches: 2. The CDR3 nucleotides read TGTGCCAGCAGTTATGCAGGGGGCTATGGCTACACCTTC. This gives the protein CASSYAGGYGYTF.

The chain recombines TRBV11-1 with TRBJ2-3; the match to TRBD2 covers 9 bases. J was trimmed by 1 base and V by 1 base; bases with no gene match: 3. Germline-derived CDR1 and CDR2 are SGHAT and FQDESV (reference sequence). This CDR3 has 16 residues. The CDR3 nucleotides read TGTGCCAGCAGCTTAGACGCTAGCGGGGGCACAGATACGCAGTATTTT. It specifies CASSLDASGGTDTQYF.

The rearrangement uses TRBV5-4 and TRBJ2-5, with 10 bases identical to TRBD1. This CDR3 comprises 15 residues. V lost 4 bases and J lost 4; bases outside the gene matches: 7. Looked up from germline, CDR1 is SGHNT and CDR2 is YYREEE (reference sequence). The CDR3, as DNA: TGTGCCAGCAGCGGGACAGGGGTGTATGGAGAGACCCAGTACTTC. This sequence encodes CASSGTGVYGETQYF.

This chain joins TRBV27 and TRBJ2-5; 8 bases are shared with TRBD2. Germline CDR1 is MNHEY and CDR2 is SMNVEV (reference sequence). There are 13 residues in the CDR3. J gave up 2 bases and V 5 bases, and 1 base lay outside the gene matches. Here the CDR3 reads CASSSGSQETQYF. Here the CDR3 DNA reads TGTGCCAGCAGTAGCGGGAGTCAAGAGACCCAGTACTTC.

The genes are TRBV18 and TRBJ2-7; D not certain. Germline CDR1 is KGHSH and CDR2 is LQKENI. The CDR3 runs to 14 residues. Deletions cut 6 bases from V and 2 bases from J, with 14 bases between. The chain's CDR3 is CASSGQTRTYEQYF. In DNA form, the CDR3 reads TGTGCCAGCTCGGGCCAGACCAGAACCTACGAGCAGTACTTC. Looking up the rest from reference TRBV18 and TRBJ2-7 gives the full variable domain: NAGVMQNPRHLVRRRGQEARLRCSPMKGHSHVYWYRQLPEEGLKFMVYLQKENIIDESGMPKERFSAEFPKEGPSILRIQQVVRGDSAAYFCASSGQTRTYEQYFGPGTRLTVT.

The rearrangement uses TRBV29-1 and TRBJ1-1; D perhaps matches TRBD1 (6 bases). Trimming cost V 8 bases and J 0 bases, with 13 bases left between them. This CDR3 contains 13 residues. The germline CDR1 and CDR2 sequences are SQVTM and ANQGSEA. CDR3 DNA sequence: TGCAGCACGGAACAGGGCGTGAACACTGAAGCTTTCTTT. The encoded protein is CSTEQGVNTEAFF.

The chain employs TRBV11-2 and TRBJ2-5, with TRBD1 identical over 8 bases. Trimming took 1 base from V and 3 from J; bases not matched to a gene: 4. This CDR3 has 15 amino acids. In germline, CDR1 is SGHAT, CDR2 FQNNGV. The CDR3 is CASSLVLQGEETQYF. CDR3 bases: TGTGCCAGCAGCTTAGTCCTACAGGGGGAAGAGACCCAGTACTTC.

This clone was recorded once. This chain joins TRBV7-9 and TRBJ2-1; 13 bases are shared with TRBD2. This CDR3 spans 19 amino acids. The junction had 15 bases not matched to a gene; V was cut back by 3 bases and J by 7 bases. The germline CDR1 and CDR2 sequences are SEHNR and FQNEAQ (reference sequence). The CDR3 loop is CASSFVTSGRAQARNEQFF. In DNA form, the CDR3 reads TGTGCCAGCAGCTTCGTAACTAGCGGGAGGGCCCAGGCTAGGAATGAGCAGTTCTTC.

As regards this clone: At one boundary the junction diverges from the germline segment, which might be a read error. The V gene is TRBV5-4, the J gene TRBJ2-1; 7 bases line up with TRBD1. The CDR3 is 15 amino acids. Germline CDR1 SGHNT, CDR2 YYREEE (reference sequence). The CDR3 protein is CASSLWTGEYNEQFF. CDR3 coding DNA: TGCGCCAGCAGCCTCTGGACAGGAGAATACAATGAGCAGTTCTTC.

The chain has TRBV18 and TRBJ2-7, with 10 positions matching TRBD2. The J segment lost 4 bases and the V segment lost 0 bases, leaving 9 bases of the junction unmatched. Germline CDR1 and CDR2: KGHSH and LQKENI. There are 17 residues in the CDR3. The CDR3 DNA follows: TGTGCCAGCTCACCACCGAGCGGGAGCGGGGGGGTATACGAGCAGTACTTC. Encoded protein: CASSPPSGSGGVYEQYF.

The chain employs TRBV7-6 and TRBJ2-2; TRBD2 matches 10 bases. CDR1 SGHVS and CDR2 FNYEAQ come from the germline V gene. J gave up 4 bases and V 4 bases, and 9 bases lay outside the gene matches. The CDR3 spans 17 residues. As DNA, the CDR3 is TGTGCCAGCAGCTCATCAGCGGGAGGGCTAGTCACCGGGGAGCTGTTTTTT. Protein: CASSSSAGGLVTGELFF.

Points on this clone: The same CDR3 arises from other DNA sequences in this sample as well. The chain links TRBV11-2 to TRBJ1-2, with D perhaps matching TRBD1 (5 bases). Trimming cost V 4 bases and J 6 bases, with 9 bases left between them. The germline CDR1 and CDR2 sequences are SGHAT and FQNNGV. CDR3 length: 12 residues. CDR3 nucleotide sequence: TGTGCCAGCAGCTGGGGAGGGGATGGCTACACCTTC. This translates into CASSWGGDGYTF.

The V and J genes are TRBV5-1 and TRBJ2-5; 13 bases fit TRBD2. The trim removed 4 bases at V and 1 base at J, leaving 13 bases unmatched. Germline lookup yields CDR1 SGHRS and CDR2 YFSETQ. The CDR3 has 19 residues. The CDR3 coding sequence is TGCGCCAGCAGCGTGCGCGGCCCGGGACTAGCGGGATCCCAAGAGACCCAGTACTTC. Its protein is CASSVRGPGLAGSQETQYF.

The rearrangement links TRBV5-4 to TRBJ2-7, with 10 bases aligning to TRBD1. Per the germline V gene, CDR1 is SGHNT and CDR2 is YYREEE (reference sequence). V lost 4 bases and J lost 12; bases outside the gene matches: 4. The length of the CDR3 is 11 residues. The CDR3 is CASSQGTGVYF. Written as DNA, the CDR3 is TGTGCCAGCAGCCAAGGGACAGGGGTGTACTTC.

This sequence joins TRBV28 and TRBJ1-2; no reliable D call. This CDR3 spans 14 amino acids. Germline CDR1 MDHEN, CDR2 SYDVKM. V lost 8 bases to trimming and J lost 5 bases, with 18 bases between them. The CDR3 DNA reads as TGTGCCAGCGAAATTGGAGTGGGGTTTTATGGCTACACCTTC. Residues: CASEIGVGFYGYTF.